The present T cell receptor beta chain was sequenced within a study of T cell changes during pregnancy in multiple sclerosis. Germline V CDR1 and CDR2: SGHNT, YYREEE (reference sequence). The CDR3 loop spans 14 amino acids. V shed 3 bases and J shed 4 bases, with 11 bases lying between them. Clones were sequenced by immunoSEQ multiplex PCR, and TCRdb holds only the in-frame ones, with some missing. The table records around 51,000 clones, roughly 93% of them present only once. The chain has TRBV5-4 and TRBJ1-3; D uncertain. The TCR sequence derives from a female donor with multiple sclerosis, enrolled in a pregnancy study. This material consisted of peripheral blood, taken in the second trimester of pregnancy. DNA for the CDR3: TGTGCCAGCAGCTCGCGGGAGGGAGGAAACACCATATATTTT. Translation gives CASSSREGGNTIYF.